A single sample gave rise to the 31 T cell receptor beta chains below, sequenced in a study of post-analysis software for immune sequencing data. Study-level findings and limits: Elevated frequency relative to controls characterized several TRBV segments in patients, TRBV5-6, TRBV5-1 and TRBV20-1 among them.

Their specific antigens are unknown. Unique molecular identifiers were carried by the TCR beta cDNA libraries. TCRdb called the PCR reads again in MiXCR, with one record for every CDR3 protein. Found here are fewer than 600,000 distinct CDR3 sequences, approximately 45% of them singletons; the top ten hold 9.5% to 13%. The specimen was blood. These receptors originate from a girl aged 5-17 years with multiple sclerosis.

The chain couples TRBV5-6 to TRBJ1-1, with TRBD1 as a possible D gene (5 bases). V gave up 1 base and J gave up 5 bases, with 9 bases separating them. There are 13 residues in the CDR3. Germline CDR1 is SGHDT and CDR2 is YYEEEE. CDR3 sequence reads: CASSLQGRTEAFF. CDR3 nucleotide sequence: TGTGCCAGCAGCTTGCAGGGAAGGACTGAAGCTTTCTTT.

In its sample, this clonotype was seen a few times. This chain uses TRBV27 with TRBJ2-5, with TRBD2 matching over 9 bases. Germline assignment: CDR1 MNHEY and CDR2 SMNVEV (reference sequence). CDR3 size: 18 residues. The V segment lost 7 bases and the J segment 4 bases; nucleotides outside the gene matches: 19. The CDR3 protein is CASMGVLAGHERPETQYF. The CDR3, as DNA: TGTGCCAGCATGGGGGTTCTAGCGGGACATGAGAGGCCAGAGACCCAGTACTTC.

This clonotype turned up a few times. The chain employs TRBV20-1 and TRBJ1-5; D is uncertain. Germline lookup yields CDR1 DFQATT and CDR2 SNEGSKA (reference sequence). The V and J ends lost 5 bases and 5 bases respectively, with 13 bases between them. There are 13 residues in the CDR3. The CDR3 DNA follows: TGCAGTGCTTTGGCGGAGAAAGATCAGCCCCAGCATTTT. The encoded protein is CSALAEKDQPQHF.

Note on this clonotype: The junction differs from germline at one of its ends, possibly a read error. The rearrangement joins TRBV20-1 to TRBJ2-1; the D gene is possibly TRBD2 (6 bases). Germline values: CDR1 DFQATT, CDR2 SNEGSKA (reference sequence). The CDR3 spans 17 residues. Written as DNA, the CDR3 is TGTAGTGCTAGAGATAGGGAGAGGGAGGTCTCCTACAATGAGCAGTTCTTC. It yields the protein CSARDREREVSYNEQFF.

This clonotype was seen more than once but under ten times. The chain employs TRBV5-1 and TRBJ2-7, with D possibly TRBD2 on 5 matching bases. V gave up 7 bases and J gave up 9 bases, with 14 bases separating them. There are 11 residues in the CDR3. Germline V gene lookup returns CDR1 SGHRS and CDR2 YFSETQ. Here the CDR3 reads CASALTRVQYF. The CDR3, as DNA: TGCGCCAGCGCTCTAACGAGGGTGCAGTACTTC. Drawing the rest from reference TRBV5-1 and TRBJ2-7, the complete variable domain is KAGVTQTPRYLIKTRGQQVTLSCSPISGHRSVSWYQQTPGQGLQFLFEYFSETQRNKGNFPGRFSGRQFSNSRSEMNVSTLELGDSALYLCASALTRVQYFGPGTRLTVT.

J is TRBJ1-1 and V is TRBV20-1, with 7 bases lining up with TRBD1. Germline-derived CDR1 and CDR2 are DFQATT and SNEGSKA (reference sequence). The V and J ends lost 3 bases and 6 bases, in that order; junction bases with no gene match: 7. The CDR3 is 13 amino acids. The CDR3 protein is CSASPAGTAEAFF. DNA of the CDR3: TGCAGTGCTAGCCCCGCCGGGACAGCTGAAGCTTTCTTT.

This chain joins TRBV25-1 and TRBJ1-2, with D tentatively TRBD1 (5 bases). This CDR3 has 15 amino acids. The germline CDR1 and CDR2 sequences are MGHDK and SYGVNS. The V gene lost 4 bases and the J gene lost 4 bases, with 16 bases spanning the gap. The chain's CDR3 is CASSGGDSPSYGYTF. The CDR3 DNA reads TGTGCCAGCAGTGGGGGGGACTCTCCCTCCTATGGCTACACCTTC.

The chain recombines TRBV7-2 with TRBJ2-5; no clear D gene. V was trimmed by 5 bases and J by 5 bases, leaving 21 bases between them. Germline V gene lookup returns CDR1 SGHTA and CDR2 FQGNSA. This CDR3 is 16 amino acids long. Here the CDR3 DNA reads TGTGCCAGCAGCGCCCGAGTAGGCTCCGAAGGGGAGACCCAGTACTTC. Protein product: CASSARVGSEGETQYF.

The rearrangement links TRBV10-3 to TRBJ2-7; D possibly corresponds to TRBD1 (6 bases). The V gene's germline CDR1 is ENHRY and CDR2 SYGVKD. The CDR3 consists of 16 residues. Trimming shortened V by 2 bases and J by 2 bases, and 16 bases separated the two germline ends. CDR3 nucleotide sequence: TGTGCCATCAGTGAGAGGGGTCAGGGGCGTCCCTACGAGCAGTACTTC. Its protein is CAISERGQGRPYEQYF.

The genes are TRBV11-1 and TRBJ2-1, with 11 bases that match TRBD2. Germline trimming cut 5 bases from V and 9 bases from J; bases unmatched to any gene: 9. The CDR3 is 15 residues long. Germline V lookup: CDR1 SGHAT, CDR2 FQDESV (reference sequence). The CDR3 nucleotides are TGTGCCAGCAGCCTTAGCGGGAGGGCCCTCGGTGAGCAGTTCTTC. This translates into CASSLSGRALGEQFF.

This clonotype was observed a few times. The genes are TRBV11-3 and TRBJ2-7; 8 positions agree with TRBD2. The J call may not be correct, given that the DNA end is closer to TRBJ2-5. In germline, CDR1 is SGHNT, CDR2 YENEEA. The CDR3 is 13 amino acids. The CDR3 nucleotides are TGTGCCAGCAGCTCCGGACTAGCAGAGACCCAGTACTTC. Protein sequence: CASSSGLAETQYF.

The rearrangement links TRBV28 to TRBJ2-7; the match to TRBD1 covers 7 bases. The ends lost 4 bases at V and 0 bases at J; junction bases unmatched: 3. Germline V lookup: CDR1 MDHEN, CDR2 SYDVKM. This CDR3 comprises 14 residues. The CDR3 loop is CASSWAGGSYEQYF. In DNA, the CDR3 is TGTGCCAGCAGTTGGGCAGGGGGCTCCTACGAGCAGTACTTC. The full variable domain, its missing parts supplied by reference TRBV28 and TRBJ2-7, is DVKVTQSSRYLVKRTGEKVFLECVQDMDHENMFWYRQDPGLGLRLIYFSYDVKMKEKGDIPEGYSVSREKKERFSLILESASTNQTSMYLCASSWAGGSYEQYFGPGTRLTVT.

In nucleotides, the CDR3 is TGCAGTGCGAGGGACGGGAGGGACTCACACGAGCAGTACTTC. Protein sequence: CSARDGRDSHEQYF. This chain uses TRBV20-1 with TRBJ2-7, with 8 bases fitting TRBD2. This CDR3 is built from 14 residues. CDR1 and CDR2 (germline): DFQATT, SNEGSKA (reference sequence). Germline trimming cut 6 bases from V and 5 bases from J; bases unmatched to any gene: 12.

The rearrangement joins TRBV9 to TRBJ2-7; tentative D call: TRBD1 (7 bases). Germline V lookup: CDR1 SGDLS, CDR2 YYNGEE. The V gene lost 4 bases and the J gene lost 0 bases, with 14 bases spanning the gap. CDR3 size: 15 residues. CDR3 DNA: TGTGCCAGCAGCCGCAGGGGGGAGAACTCCTACGAGCAGTACTTC. Translating gives CASSRRGENSYEQYF.

This chain joins TRBV12-3 or TRBV12-4 and TRBJ2-2; 8 bases map to TRBD1. The CDR3 length is 15 residues. Unmatched junction bases numbered 4, after V lost 1 base and J lost 6 bases. This CDR3 reads CASSLVDREAGELFF. CDR3 sequence (DNA): TGTGCCAGCAGTTTAGTGGACAGGGAGGCCGGGGAGCTGTTTTTT.

The DNA for the CDR3 is TGTGCCAGCAGCTCCCTGACAGGGGGCCGAGGGGAGACCCAGTACTTC. Protein product: CASSSLTGGRGETQYF. J is TRBJ2-5 and V is TRBV7-3; TRBD1 matches at 10 bases. The CDR3 consists of 16 residues. Germline V lookup: CDR1 SGHTA, CDR2 FQGTGA. V lost 4 bases, J lost 5 bases, and 10 bases stayed unmatched.

This clonotype is judged medium-sized. J is TRBJ1-2 and V is TRBV4-3, with D possibly matching TRBD1 (5 bases). The CDR3 consists of 18 residues. Trimming removed 4 bases at V and 6 bases at J, with 27 bases between. From germline, CDR1 is LGHNA and CDR2 YSLEER. CDR3 sequence reads: CASSPDILGSGQGDGYTF. CDR3 nucleotides: TGCGCCAGCAGCCCGGACATCTTGGGATCCGGGCAGGGCGATGGCTACACCTTC.

The table lists this clonotype with a few counts. The rearrangement uses TRBV6-5 and TRBJ2-1; D gene ambiguous. Germline V gene sequence: CDR1 MNHEY, CDR2 SVGAGI. The germline V and J ends were trimmed by 6 bases and 0 bases, with 3 bases remaining between them. The CDR3 totals 12 residues. The chain's CDR3 is CASRASYNEQFF. The CDR3 bases are TGTGCCAGCAGGGCCTCCTACAATGAGCAGTTCTTC.

Only a few counts were recorded for this clonotype. The rearrangement joins TRBV9 to TRBJ2-3, with 8 bases identical to TRBD2. The CDR3 loop spans 18 amino acids. In germline, CDR1 is SGDLS, CDR2 YYNGEE. Losses at the gene ends were 3 bases for V and 2 bases for J; bases not matched to a gene: 14. CDR3 loop: CASSGSGGSGSTTDTQYF. CDR3 coding DNA: TGTGCCAGCAGCGGTTCGGGTGGCAGCGGGAGTACCACAGATACGCAGTATTTT. The variable domain in full, completed from reference TRBV9 and TRBJ2-3, reads DSGVTQTPKHLITATGQRVTLRCSPRSGDLSVYWYQQSLDQGLQFLIQYYNGEERAKGNILERFSAQQFPDLHSELNLSSLELGDSALYFCASSGSGGSGSTTDTQYFGPGTRLTVL.

V usage is TRBV3-1 and J usage is TRBJ1-2; TRBD1 is a possible D gene (6 bases). Trimming removed 0 bases at V and 3 bases at J, with 14 bases between. The CDR3 is 16 residues long. From germline, CDR1 is LGHDT and CDR2 YNNKEL (reference sequence). The CDR3 spells CASSQEGAGGDYGYTF. In nucleotides, the CDR3 is TGTGCCAGCAGCCAAGAGGGGGCAGGAGGGGACTATGGCTACACCTTC.

This clonotype has only one observation. The chain couples TRBV7-2 to TRBJ2-5, with 10 nucleotides matching TRBD2. Germline V lookup: CDR1 SGHTA, CDR2 FQGNSA. V gave up 6 bases and J gave up 5 bases; unmatched junction bases: 6. The CDR3 has 14 amino acids. Here the CDR3 reads CASRVGLASETQYF. DNA for the CDR3: TGTGCCAGCAGGGTGGGACTAGCGTCGGAGACCCAGTACTTC.

Remarks on this clonotype: One junction end does not reproduce the germline sequence, and a read error may be involved. The chain combines TRBV28 with TRBJ1-5; D unresolved. Germline CDR1 is MDHEN and CDR2 is SYDVKM. This CDR3 comprises 15 residues. CDR3: CTSSLLSLSNQPQHF. The CDR3 DNA reads as TGTACCAGCAGCCTCCTTAGCCTTAGCAATCAGCCCCAGCATTTT.

The sample holds a few counts of this clonotype. The chain joins TRBV29-1 to TRBJ1-1; D ambiguous. V lost 4 bases and J 1 base, leaving 13 bases between the germline ends. Looked up from germline, CDR1 is SQVTM and CDR2 is ANQGSEA. The CDR3 sequence is 14 residues long. CDR3 DNA: TGCAGCGTTGGGAGAGGCGCAGAGAACACTGAAGCTTTCTTT. Translation: CSVGRGAENTEAFF.

CDR3 sequence (DNA): TGTGCCAGCAGCTTGAGGTCTGGGACAGGGGACTCTGGGGCCAACGTCCTGACTTTC. Residues: CASSLRSGTGDSGANVLTF. The chain employs TRBV5-5 and TRBJ2-6; 10 nucleotides align to TRBD1. The CDR3 extends over 19 amino acids. The germline V gene has CDR1 SGHKS and CDR2 YYEKEE (reference sequence). V was pared by 1 base and J by 0 bases, with 7 bases of the junction left unmatched.

Only one count was recorded for this clonotype. CDR3 DNA sequence: TGTGCCAGCAGCTTAGCACTCGGCAGGTCCGCGACAGATACGCAGTATTTT. Protein: CASSLALGRSATDTQYF. The chain uses TRBV7-9 and TRBJ2-3, with D uncertain. The ends were cut back, 0 bases at V and 3 bases at J, with 16 bases in the middle. The CDR3 covers 17 residues. Per germline, CDR1 SEHNR and CDR2 FQNEAQ (reference sequence). The full variable domain, its missing parts supplied by reference TRBV7-9 and TRBJ2-3, is DTGVSQNPRHKITKRGQNVTFRCDPISEHNRLYWYRQTLGQGPEFLTYFQNEAQLEKSRLLSDRFSAERPKGSFSTLEIQRTEQGDSAMYLCASSLALGRSATDTQYFGPGTRLTVL.

This clonotype appeared once. This chain connects TRBV7-8 to TRBJ2-1; weak D call: TRBD1 (6 bases). Per germline, CDR1 SGHVS and CDR2 FQNEAQ. Trimming left V 3 bases short and J 7 bases short, with 19 bases between. The length of the CDR3 is 16 residues. The CDR3 loop is CASSFIGAGETNEQFF. CDR3 DNA sequence: TGTGCCAGCAGCTTTATTGGGGCAGGGGAGACGAATGAGCAGTTCTTC.

This clonotype was observed a handful of times. The chain couples TRBV6-5 to TRBJ2-5; D perhaps matches TRBD1 (6 bases). This CDR3 has 14 amino acids. Trimming removed 1 base from V and 5 bases from J, with 11 bases in between. Germline loops: CDR1 MNHEY, CDR2 SVGAGI. CDR3 sequence reads: CASSYFRGGETQYF. The CDR3 nucleotides read TGTGCCAGCAGTTACTTCAGGGGCGGGGAGACCCAGTACTTC.

V is TRBV20-1 and J is TRBJ2-7; the match to TRBD1 covers 7 bases. Germline V CDR1 and CDR2: DFQATT, SNEGSKA (reference sequence). J gave up 3 bases and V 6 bases, and 5 bases lay outside the gene matches. The CDR3 has 12 amino acids. The CDR3 loop is CSADRVGYEQYF. The CDR3 bases are TGCAGTGCCGACAGGGTCGGCTACGAGCAGTACTTC.

The genes are TRBV5-1 and TRBJ2-1; 8 bases agree with TRBD2. V gave up 7 bases and J gave up 3 bases; unmatched junction bases: 9. Per germline, CDR1 SGHRS and CDR2 YFSETQ. The CDR3 contains 15 residues. CDR3 sequence: CASGPGTRIYNEQFF. DNA of the CDR3: TGCGCCAGCGGACCCGGGACTAGAATCTACAATGAGCAGTTCTTC.

This clonotype was detected a few times. The chain recombines TRBV9 with TRBJ2-4; D ambiguous. The V end lost 0 bases, the J end lost 2 bases, and 9 bases lay between the germline ends. Germline CDR1 is SGDLS and CDR2 is YYNGEE. The CDR3 totals 15 residues. CDR3 sequence (DNA): TGTGCCAGCAGCGTAGATTTGGGGACCAAAAACATTCAGTACTTC. This translates into CASSVDLGTKNIQYF.

The chain links TRBV4-2 to TRBJ1-1; unclear D gene. From germline, CDR1 is LGHNA and CDR2 YNFKEQ. Trimming cost V 0 bases and J 1 base, with 6 bases left between them. The CDR3 is 14 amino acids. CDR3 residues: CASSQDFENTEAFF. CDR3 nucleotide sequence: TGTGCCAGCAGCCAAGATTTTGAGAACACTGAAGCTTTCTTT.